This is a list of T cell receptor beta chains from one sample in a study of technical replicates of blood from several donors. The method was immunoSEQ multiplex PCR; TCRdb's version includes in-frame clones alone and lacks a portion of them. The repertoire consists of around 15,000 clones, with over 80% occurring once and the leading ten covering around an eighth. Material for sequencing was PBMCs. The receptors stem from a human donor in good health. The CDR3 runs from the conserved cysteine through the conserved F or W. D genes are given only for firm matches. Expanded clones get a size class; other rows say once, few or many, or leave the size out.

D gene: -
clone size: -
J gene: TRBJ2-2
V gene: TRBV5-1
CDR3 protein: CASGRLADNTGELFF
CDR3 DNA: TGCGCCAGCGGGAGGTTAGCGGATAACACCGGGGAGCTGTTTTTT

D gene: -
clone size: -
J gene: TRBJ1-5
V gene: TRBV30
CDR3 protein: CAWSAHTDQPQHF
CDR3 DNA: TGTGCCTGGAGTGCCCATACTGATCAGCCCCAGCATTTT

D gene: -
clone size: few
J gene: TRBJ1-5
V gene: TRBV28
CDR3 protein: CASITHRGLPQHF
CDR3 DNA: TGTGCCAGCATCACACACCGGGGACTACCCCAGCATTTT

D gene: -
clone size: -
J gene: TRBJ2-1
V gene: TRBV7-3
CDR3 protein: CASSLTREVDNEQFF
CDR3 DNA: TGTGCCAGCAGCTTAACCAGGGAAGTGGACAATGAGCAGTTCTTC

D gene: TRBD1
clone size: -
J gene: TRBJ2-5
V gene: TRBV10-3
CDR3 protein: CAISDITGADKETQYF
CDR3 DNA: TGTGCCATCAGTGATATTACAGGGGCGGATAAAGAGACCCAGTACTTC

D gene: -
clone size: once
J gene: TRBJ1-5
V gene: TRBV28
CDR3 protein: CASSPFNQPQHF
CDR3 DNA: TGTGCCAGCAGCCCTTTTAATCAGCCCCAGCATTTT

D gene: -
clone size: -
J gene: TRBJ1-1
V gene: TRBV6-6
CDR3 protein: CASSSHQGSDTEAFF
CDR3 DNA: TGTGCCAGCAGTTCCCACCAGGGGTCGGACACTGAAGCTTTCTTT

D gene: -
clone size: -
J gene: TRBJ1-1
V gene: TRBV7-8
CDR3 protein: CATQTGGTEAFF
CDR3 DNA: TGTGCCACCCAGACCGGGGGGACTGAAGCTTTCTTT

D gene: -
clone size: -
J gene: TRBJ2-1
V gene: TRBV10-3
CDR3 protein: CAIRKDSYNEQFF
CDR3 DNA: TGTGCCATCAGGAAGGACAGTTACAATGAGCAGTTCTTC

D gene: TRBD2
clone size: few
J gene: TRBJ2-2
V gene: TRBV11-3
CDR3 protein: CASSTPSGGNTGELFF
CDR3 DNA: TGTGCCAGCAGTACCCCTAGCGGGGGGAACACCGGGGAGCTGTTTTTT